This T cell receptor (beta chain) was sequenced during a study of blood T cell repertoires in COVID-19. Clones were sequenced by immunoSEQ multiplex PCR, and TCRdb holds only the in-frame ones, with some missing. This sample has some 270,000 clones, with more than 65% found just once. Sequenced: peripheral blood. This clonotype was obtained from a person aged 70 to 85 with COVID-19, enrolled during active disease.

The CDR3 region is CASSLAGGPIGELFF. The CDR3 DNA is TGTGCCAGCAGCCTAGCGGGAGGACCGATCGGGGAGCTGTTTTTT. This sequence joins TRBV5-4 and TRBJ2-2; TRBD2 matches 11 bases. Germline CDR1 is SGHNT and CDR2 is YYREEE (reference sequence). V dropped 4 bases and J dropped 7; count of bases not matched to a gene: 6. The CDR3 consists of 15 residues.